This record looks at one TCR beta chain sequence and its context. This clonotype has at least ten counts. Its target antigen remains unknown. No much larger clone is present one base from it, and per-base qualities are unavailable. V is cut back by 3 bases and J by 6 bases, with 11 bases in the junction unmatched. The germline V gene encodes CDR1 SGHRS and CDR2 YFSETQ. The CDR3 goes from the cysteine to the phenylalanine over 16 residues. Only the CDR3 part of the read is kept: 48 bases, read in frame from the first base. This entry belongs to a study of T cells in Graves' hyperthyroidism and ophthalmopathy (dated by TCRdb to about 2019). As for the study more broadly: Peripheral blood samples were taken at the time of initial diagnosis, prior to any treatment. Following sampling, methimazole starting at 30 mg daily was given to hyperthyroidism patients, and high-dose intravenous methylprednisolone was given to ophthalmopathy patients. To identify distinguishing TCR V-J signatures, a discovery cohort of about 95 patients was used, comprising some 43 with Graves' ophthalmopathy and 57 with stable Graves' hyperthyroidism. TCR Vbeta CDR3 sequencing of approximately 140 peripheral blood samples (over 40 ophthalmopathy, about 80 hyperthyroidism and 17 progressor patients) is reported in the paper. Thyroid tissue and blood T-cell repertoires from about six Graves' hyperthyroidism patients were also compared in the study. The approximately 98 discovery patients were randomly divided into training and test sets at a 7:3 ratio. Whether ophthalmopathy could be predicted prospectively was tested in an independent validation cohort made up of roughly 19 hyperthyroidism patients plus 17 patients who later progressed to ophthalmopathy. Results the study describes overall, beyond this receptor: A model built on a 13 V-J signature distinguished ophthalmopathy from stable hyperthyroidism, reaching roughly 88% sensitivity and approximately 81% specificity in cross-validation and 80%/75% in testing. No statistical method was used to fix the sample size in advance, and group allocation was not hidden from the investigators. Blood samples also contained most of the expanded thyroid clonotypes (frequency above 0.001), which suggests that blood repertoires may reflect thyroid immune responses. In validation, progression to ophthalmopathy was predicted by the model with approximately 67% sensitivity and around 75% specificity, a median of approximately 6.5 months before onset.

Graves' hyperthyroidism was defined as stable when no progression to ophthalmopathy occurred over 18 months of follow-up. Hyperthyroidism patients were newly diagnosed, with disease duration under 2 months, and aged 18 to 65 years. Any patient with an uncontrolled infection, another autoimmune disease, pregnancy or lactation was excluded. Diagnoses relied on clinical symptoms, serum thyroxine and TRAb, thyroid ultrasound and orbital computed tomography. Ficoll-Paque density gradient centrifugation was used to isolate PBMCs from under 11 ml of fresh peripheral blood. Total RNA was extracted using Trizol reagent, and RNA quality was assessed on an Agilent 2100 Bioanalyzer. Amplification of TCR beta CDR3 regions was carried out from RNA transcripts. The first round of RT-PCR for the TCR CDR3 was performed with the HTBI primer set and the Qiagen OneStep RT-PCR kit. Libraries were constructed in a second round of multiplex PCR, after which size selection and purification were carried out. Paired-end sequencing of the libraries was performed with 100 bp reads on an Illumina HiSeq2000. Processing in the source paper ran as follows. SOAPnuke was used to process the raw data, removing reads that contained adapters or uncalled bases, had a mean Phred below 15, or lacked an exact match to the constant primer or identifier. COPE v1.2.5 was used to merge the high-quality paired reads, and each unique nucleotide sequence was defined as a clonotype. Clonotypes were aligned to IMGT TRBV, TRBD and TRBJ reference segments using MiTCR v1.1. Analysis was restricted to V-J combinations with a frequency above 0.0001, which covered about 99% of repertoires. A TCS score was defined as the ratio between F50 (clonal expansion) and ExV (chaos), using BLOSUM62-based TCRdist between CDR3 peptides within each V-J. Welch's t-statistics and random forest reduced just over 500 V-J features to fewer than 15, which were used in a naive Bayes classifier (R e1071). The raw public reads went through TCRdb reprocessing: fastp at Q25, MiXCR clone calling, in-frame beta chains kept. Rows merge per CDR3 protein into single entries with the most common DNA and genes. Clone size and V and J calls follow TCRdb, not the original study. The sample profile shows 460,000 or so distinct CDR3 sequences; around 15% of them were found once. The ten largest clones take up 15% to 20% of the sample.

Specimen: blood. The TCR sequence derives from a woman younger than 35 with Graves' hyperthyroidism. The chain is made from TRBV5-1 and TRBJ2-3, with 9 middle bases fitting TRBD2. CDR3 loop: CASSWMASGNRDTQYF. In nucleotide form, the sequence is TGCGCCAGCAGCTGGATGGCTAGCGGGAACAGGGATACGCAGTATTTT.